This T cell receptor (beta chain) was documented in a study of early T cells in non-severe SARS-CoV-2 infection. Trimming pared 3 bases from V and 6 bases from J, leaving 5 bases between. CDR3 length: 11 residues. The germline CDR1 and CDR2 sequences are SQVTM and ANQGSEA. In its sample, this clonotype was seen a few times. Via MiXCR, TCRdb re-called the 5' RACE reads, giving one row per CDR3 protein. The data contain roughly 56,000 distinct CDR3 sequences, around 8% of them singletons. V usage is TRBV29-1 and J usage is TRBJ2-2; the D is unclear. Sequenced material: whole blood. The sequence came from an adult who was a healthcare worker with PCR-confirmed SARS-CoV-2 infection or an uninfected control (not recorded which). The CDR3 protein is CSVEVPGELFF. CDR3 DNA: TGCAGCGTTGAGGTTCCCGGGGAGCTGTTTTTT.